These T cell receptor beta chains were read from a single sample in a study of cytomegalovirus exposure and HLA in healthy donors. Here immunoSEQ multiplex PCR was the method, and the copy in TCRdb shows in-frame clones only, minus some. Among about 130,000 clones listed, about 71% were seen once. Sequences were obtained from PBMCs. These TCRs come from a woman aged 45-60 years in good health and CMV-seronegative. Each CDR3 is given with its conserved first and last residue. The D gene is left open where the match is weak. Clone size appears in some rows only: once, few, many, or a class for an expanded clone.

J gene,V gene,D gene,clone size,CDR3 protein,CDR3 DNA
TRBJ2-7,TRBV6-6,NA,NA,CASRDSSYEQYF,TGTGCCAGCAGAGACAGCTCCTACGAGCAGTACTTC
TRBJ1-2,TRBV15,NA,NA,CATSRDGRIPLVGYTF,TGTGCCACCAGCAGAGATGGGAGGATCCCGTTGGTTGGCTACACCTTC
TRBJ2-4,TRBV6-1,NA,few,CASSAAGTVPKNIQYF,TGTGCCAGCAGTGCGGCGGGGACAGTTCCCAAAAACATTCAGTACTTC
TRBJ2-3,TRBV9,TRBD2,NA,CASSRGLAVTDTQYF,TGTGCCAGCAGCCGGGGACTAGCGGTTACAGATACGCAGTATTTT
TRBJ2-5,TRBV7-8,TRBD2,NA,CASSAVAGGVQETQYF,TGTGCCAGCAGCGCCGTAGCGGGAGGGGTCCAAGAGACCCAGTACTTC
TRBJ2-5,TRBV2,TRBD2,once,CAGGTSGETQYF,TGTGCCGGCGGGACTAGCGGAGAGACCCAGTACTTC
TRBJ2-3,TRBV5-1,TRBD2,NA,CASSLGLAGVDTQYF,TGCGCCAGCAGCTTGGGGCTAGCGGGAGTGGATACGCAGTATTTT
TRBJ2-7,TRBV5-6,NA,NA,CASSLEPTLQGGEQYF,TGTGCCAGCAGCTTGGAGCCGACCCTACAGGGCGGAGAGCAGTACTTC
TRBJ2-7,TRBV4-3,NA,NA,CASSQELTGLEQYF,TGCGCCAGCAGCCAAGAACTAACAGGGCTCGAGCAGTACTTC
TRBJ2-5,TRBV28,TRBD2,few,CASSPSGSRETQYF,TGTGCCAGCTCTCCCAGCGGGAGCCGAGAGACCCAGTACTTC
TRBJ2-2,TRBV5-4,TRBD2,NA,CASSGGLAENTGELFF,TGTGCCAGCAGTGGGGGACTAGCGGAGAACACCGGGGAGCTGTTTTTT
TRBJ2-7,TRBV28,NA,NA,CASSLRGSGAYEQYF,TGTGCCAGCAGTTTAAGGGGGTCAGGAGCCTACGAGCAGTACTTC
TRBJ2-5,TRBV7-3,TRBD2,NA,CASSINSGIFETQYF,TGTGCCAGCAGCATAAATAGCGGGATTTTTGAGACCCAGTACTTC
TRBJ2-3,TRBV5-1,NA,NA,CASIDGDTDTQYF,TGCGCCAGCATAGATGGAGACACAGATACGCAGTATTTT
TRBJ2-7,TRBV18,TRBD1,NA,CASSPGQGNNEQYF,TGTGCCAGCTCACCCGGACAGGGTAACAACGAGCAGTACTTC
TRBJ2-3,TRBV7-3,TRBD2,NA,CASSLSLAGTDTQYF,TGTGCCAGCAGCTTATCACTAGCGGGAACAGATACGCAGTATTTT
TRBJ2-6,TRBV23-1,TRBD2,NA,CARLELAGAYSGANVLTF,TGCGCCAGACTTGAACTAGCGGGAGCCTACTCTGGGGCCAACGTCCTGACTTTC
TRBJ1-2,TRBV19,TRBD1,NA,CASSIVEGQLYGYTF,TGTGCCAGTAGTATAGTTGAGGGACAGCTCTATGGCTACACCTTC
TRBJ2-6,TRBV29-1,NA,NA,CSVEGGGGTGANVLTF,TGCAGCGTTGAGGGAGGGGGTGGTACTGGGGCCAACGTCCTGACTTTC